This TCR beta chain is drawn from a study of Ad26.COV2.S vaccination and SARS-CoV-2 variants. In the study overall: Donor had been placed in the Ad26.COV2.S arm of the COV1001 trial. Recipients of Ad26.COV2.S got it intramuscularly, once or twice 56 days apart.

Regarding the study as a whole: The breadth of spike-specific CD8+ and CD4+ T cell responses after vaccination was reportedly substantial. Across vaccine and placebo recipients, the breadth of non-spike TCRs was similar.

Method: immunoSEQ multiplex PCR; TCRdb's copy keeps in-frame clones and lacks some. Of hundreds of thousands of clones listed, about nine tenths are singletons. As regards this clone: Its matching antigen is unknown.

CDR3 length: 12 residues. The J segment lost 4 bases and the V segment lost 7 bases, leaving 4 bases of the junction unmatched. The germline V gene encodes CDR1 SQVTM and CDR2 ANQGSEA. This sample's treatment: over 15 received Ad26.COV2.S at low or high dose, single or two shots; about 5 received placebo; per-sample allocation not given. Day 63 after the first injection of vaccine or placebo was the sampling time. The source was peripheral blood, collected in a trial of Ad26.COV2.S vaccine versus placebo. The clonotype was recovered from a person aged 18-60 years who received the Ad26.COV2.S COVID-19 vaccine or a placebo. The chain has TRBV29-1 and TRBJ2-7; 10 bases align to TRBD1. CDR3 loop: CSAGQGVYEQYF. The CDR3 DNA reads as TGCAGCGCAGGACAGGGGGTATACGAGCAGTACTTC.